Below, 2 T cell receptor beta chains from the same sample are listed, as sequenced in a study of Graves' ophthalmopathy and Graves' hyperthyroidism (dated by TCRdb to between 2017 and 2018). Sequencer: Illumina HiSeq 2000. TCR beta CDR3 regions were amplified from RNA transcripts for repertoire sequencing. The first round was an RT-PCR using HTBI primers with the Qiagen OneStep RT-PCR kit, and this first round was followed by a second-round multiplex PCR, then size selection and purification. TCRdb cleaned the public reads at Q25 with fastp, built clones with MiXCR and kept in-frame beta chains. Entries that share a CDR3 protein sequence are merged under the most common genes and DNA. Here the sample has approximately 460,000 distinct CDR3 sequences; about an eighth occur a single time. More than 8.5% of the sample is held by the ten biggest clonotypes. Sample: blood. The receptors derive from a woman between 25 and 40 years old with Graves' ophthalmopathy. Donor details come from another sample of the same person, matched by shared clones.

As DNA, the CDR3 is TGTGCCAGCAGCACCTTCGACAGGGTCACGTACGAGCAGTACTTC. This codes for CASSTFDRVTYEQYF. V gene TRBV5-6 combines with J gene TRBJ2-7, with 7 positions matching TRBD1. With 4 bases clipped from V and 4 bases from J, the junction kept 11 bases outside the gene matches. CDR1 is SGHDT, CDR2 YYEEEE, per germline. The CDR3 runs 15 residues.

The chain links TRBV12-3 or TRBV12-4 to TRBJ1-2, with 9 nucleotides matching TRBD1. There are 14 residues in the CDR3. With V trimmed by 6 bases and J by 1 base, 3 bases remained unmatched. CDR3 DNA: TGTGCCAGCAGGAGGACAGGGGTTAACTATGGCTACACCTTC. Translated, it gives CASRRTGVNYGYTF.